This T cell receptor beta chain was recovered during a study of blood T cell repertoires in COVID-19. Whole-study context: Spain, Italy and the United States supplied samples that represented acute and convalescent COVID-19. Sample material is recorded as cDNA or gDNA derived from T cells, B-cell-depleted T cells, or PBMCs.

Authors' methods: Amplification of reference gene primers provided the estimated nucleated cell counts. Produced via immunoSEQ multiplex PCR; TCRdb's table is partial and in-frame only. V and J calls and clone size are those listed in that table; D and trimming were worked out from the DNA. The sample has fewer than 250,000 clones, roughly four fifths seen once. From germline, CDR1 is SGHTA and CDR2 FQGNSA. V gave up 2 bases and J gave up 4 bases, with 9 bases separating them. The CDR3 has 14 amino acids. The chain employs TRBV7-2 and TRBJ1-5; D is uncertain. The sample comprised peripheral blood. This clonotype was sampled from a woman between 65 and 79 years old with acute or convalescent COVID-19. In DNA form, the CDR3 reads TGTGCCAGCAGCTTAATGGCGGAGAATCAGCCCCAGCATTTT. This translates into CASSLMAENQPQHF.